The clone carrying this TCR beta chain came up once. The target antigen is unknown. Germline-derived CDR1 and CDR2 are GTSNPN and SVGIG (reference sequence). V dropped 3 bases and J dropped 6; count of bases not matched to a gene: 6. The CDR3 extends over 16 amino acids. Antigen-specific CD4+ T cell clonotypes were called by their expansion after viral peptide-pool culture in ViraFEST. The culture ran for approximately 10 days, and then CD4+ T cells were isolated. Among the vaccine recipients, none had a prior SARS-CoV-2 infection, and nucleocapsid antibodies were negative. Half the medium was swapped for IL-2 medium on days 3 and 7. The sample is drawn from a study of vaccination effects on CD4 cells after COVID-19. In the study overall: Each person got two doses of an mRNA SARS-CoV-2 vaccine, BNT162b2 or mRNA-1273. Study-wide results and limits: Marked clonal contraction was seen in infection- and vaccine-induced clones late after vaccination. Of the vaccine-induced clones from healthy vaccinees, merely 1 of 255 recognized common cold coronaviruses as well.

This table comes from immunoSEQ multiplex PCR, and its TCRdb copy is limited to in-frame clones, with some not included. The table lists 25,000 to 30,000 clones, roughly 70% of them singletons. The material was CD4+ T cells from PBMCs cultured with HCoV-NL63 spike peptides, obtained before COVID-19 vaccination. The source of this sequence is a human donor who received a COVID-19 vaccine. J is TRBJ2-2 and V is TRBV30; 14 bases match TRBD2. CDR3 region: CAWSHGLAGGPGELFF. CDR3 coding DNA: TGTGCCTGGAGCCATGGACTAGCGGGAGGTCCCGGGGAGCTGTTTTTT.